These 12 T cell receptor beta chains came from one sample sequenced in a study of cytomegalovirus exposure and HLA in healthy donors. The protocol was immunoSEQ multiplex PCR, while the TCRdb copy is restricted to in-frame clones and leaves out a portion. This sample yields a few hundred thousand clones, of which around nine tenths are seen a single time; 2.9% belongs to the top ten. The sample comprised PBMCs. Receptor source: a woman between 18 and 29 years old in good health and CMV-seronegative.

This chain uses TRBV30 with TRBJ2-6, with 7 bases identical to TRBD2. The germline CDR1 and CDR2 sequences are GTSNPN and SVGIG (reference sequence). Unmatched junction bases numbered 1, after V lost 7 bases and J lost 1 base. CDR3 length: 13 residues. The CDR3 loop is CASRESGANVLTF. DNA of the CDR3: TGTGCCTCGCGGGAGTCTGGGGCCAACGTCCTGACTTTC.

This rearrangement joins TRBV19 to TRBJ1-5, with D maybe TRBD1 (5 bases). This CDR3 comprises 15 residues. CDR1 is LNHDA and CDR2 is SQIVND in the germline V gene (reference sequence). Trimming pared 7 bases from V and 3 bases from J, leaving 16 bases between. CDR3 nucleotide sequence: TGTGCCAGTACTAGAGTAGGGGACTTCAATCAGCCCCAGCATTTT. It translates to CASTRVGDFNQPQHF.

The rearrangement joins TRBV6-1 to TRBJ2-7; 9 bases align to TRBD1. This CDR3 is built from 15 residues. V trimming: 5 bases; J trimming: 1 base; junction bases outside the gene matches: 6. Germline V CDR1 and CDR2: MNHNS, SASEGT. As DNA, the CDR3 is TGTGCCAGCAGTTCCACCGGGACAGGGTCCTACGAGCAGTACTTC. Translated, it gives CASSSTGTGSYEQYF.

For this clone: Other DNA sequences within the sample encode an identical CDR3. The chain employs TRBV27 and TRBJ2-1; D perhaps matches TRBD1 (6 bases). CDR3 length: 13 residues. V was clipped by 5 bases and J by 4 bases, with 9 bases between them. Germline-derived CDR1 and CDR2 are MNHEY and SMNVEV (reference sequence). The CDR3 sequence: CASSLGQYNEQFF. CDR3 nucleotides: TGTGCCAGCAGTCTCGGACAGTACAATGAGCAGTTCTTC.

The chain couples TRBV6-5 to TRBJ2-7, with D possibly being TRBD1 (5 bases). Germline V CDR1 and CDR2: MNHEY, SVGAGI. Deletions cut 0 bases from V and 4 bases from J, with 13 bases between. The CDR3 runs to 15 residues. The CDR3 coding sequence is TGTGCCAGCAGTTACTCGAGACAGCCCTGGTACGAGCAGTACTTC. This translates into CASSYSRQPWYEQYF.

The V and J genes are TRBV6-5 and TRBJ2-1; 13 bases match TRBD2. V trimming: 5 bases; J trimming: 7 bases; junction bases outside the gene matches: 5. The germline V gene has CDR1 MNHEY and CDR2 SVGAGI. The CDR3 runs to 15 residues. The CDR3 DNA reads TGTGCCAGCAGTCCAACTAGCGGGAGGGCGAATGAGCAGTTCTTC. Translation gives CASSPTSGRANEQFF.

DNA of the CDR3: TGTGCCAGCAAGGCACAGGTCACTGAAGCTTTCTTT. This sequence encodes CASKAQVTEAFF. J is TRBJ1-1 and V is TRBV28; D is perhaps TRBD1 (5 bases). The germline V gene encodes CDR1 MDHEN and CDR2 SYDVKM. The V end lost 7 bases, the J end lost 4 bases, and 10 bases lay between the germline ends. The CDR3 consists of 12 residues.

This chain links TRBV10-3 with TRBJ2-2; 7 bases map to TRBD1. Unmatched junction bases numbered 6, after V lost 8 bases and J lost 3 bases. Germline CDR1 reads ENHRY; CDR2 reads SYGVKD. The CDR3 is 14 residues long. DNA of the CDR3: TGTGCCATCGAGACAGGGTCGGACACCGGGGAGCTGTTTTTT. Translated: CAIETGSDTGELFF.

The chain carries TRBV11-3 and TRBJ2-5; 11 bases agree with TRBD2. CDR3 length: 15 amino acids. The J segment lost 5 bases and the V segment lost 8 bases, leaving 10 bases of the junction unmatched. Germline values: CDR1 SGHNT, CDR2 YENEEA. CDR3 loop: CASSVRASGRETQYF. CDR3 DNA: TGTGCCAGCTCAGTCCGGGCTAGCGGGAGGGAGACCCAGTACTTC. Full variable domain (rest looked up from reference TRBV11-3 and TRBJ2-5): EAGVVQSPRYKIIEKKQPVAFWCNPISGHNTLYWYLQNLGQGPELLIRYENEEAVDDSQLPKDRFSAERLKGVDSTLKIQPAELGDSAVYLCASSVRASGRETQYFGPGTRLLVL.

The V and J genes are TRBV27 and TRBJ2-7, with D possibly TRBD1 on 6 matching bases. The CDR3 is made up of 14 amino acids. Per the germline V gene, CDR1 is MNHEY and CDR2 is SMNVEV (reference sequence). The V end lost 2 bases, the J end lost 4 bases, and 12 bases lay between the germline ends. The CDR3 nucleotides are TGTGCCAGCAGTTTAAGAGGGGGAAGGTACGAGCAGTACTTC. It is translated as CASSLRGGRYEQYF.

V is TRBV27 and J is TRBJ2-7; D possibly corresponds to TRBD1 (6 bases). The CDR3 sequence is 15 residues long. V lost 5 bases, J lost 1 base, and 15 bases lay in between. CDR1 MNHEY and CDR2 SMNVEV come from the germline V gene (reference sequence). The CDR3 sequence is CASSPLQGLSYEQYF. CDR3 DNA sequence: TGTGCCAGCAGTCCACTTCAGGGGCTGTCCTACGAGCAGTACTTC.

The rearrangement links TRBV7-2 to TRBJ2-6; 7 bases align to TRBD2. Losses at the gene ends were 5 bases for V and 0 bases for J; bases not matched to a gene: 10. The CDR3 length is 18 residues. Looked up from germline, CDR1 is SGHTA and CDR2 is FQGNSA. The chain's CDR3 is CASSGRGRDFSGANVLTF. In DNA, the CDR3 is TGTGCCAGCAGCGGGCGCGGGAGAGATTTCTCTGGGGCCAACGTCCTGACTTTC.